Below are 11 T cell receptor beta chains sequenced from a single sample in a study of shared clonotypes between healthy human individuals. Here immunoSEQ multiplex PCR was the method, and the copy in TCRdb shows in-frame clones only, minus some. This sample has approximately 510,000 clones; around 74% occur once, and the top ten carry 13%. The source material was PBMCs. All receptors derive from a woman aged 40 to 50 in good health. Some clones in this sample may be carry-over from other donors' samples.

CDR3 sequence (DNA): TGTGCCAGCAGTGGGCTAGCAATCTCCTACGAGCAGTACTTC. Its protein is CASSGLAISYEQYF. The chain has TRBV2 and TRBJ2-7; TRBD2 is a possible D gene (5 bases). Trimming shortened V by 4 bases and J by 0 bases, and 10 bases separated the two germline ends. The germline CDR1 and CDR2 sequences are SNHLY and FYNNEI. There are 14 residues in the CDR3.

V gene TRBV19 combines with J gene TRBJ1-5; D not resolved. CDR3 size: 13 residues. Trimming removed 2 bases at V and 4 bases at J, with 6 bases between. From germline, CDR1 is LNHDA and CDR2 SQIVND (reference sequence). For the CDR3, the DNA is TGTGCCAGTAGTATATTCCAAAATCAGCCCCAGCATTTT. Translating gives CASSIFQNQPQHF.

In this sample, this clone turned up many times. The chain combines TRBV2 with TRBJ2-5, with 7 nucleotides matching TRBD1. V was pared by 6 bases and J by 5 bases, with 15 bases of the junction left unmatched. Germline CDR1 and CDR2: SNHLY and FYNNEI. This CDR3 comprises 16 residues. The CDR3 DNA reads as TGTGCCAGCAGGGGAGCCTTACAGGGGTTAGTGGAGACCCAGTACTTC. This codes for CASRGALQGLVETQYF.

In this sample, this clone turned up a few times. The V call is TRBV4-1, the J call TRBJ2-5, with D uncertain. The ends were cut back, 1 base at V and 3 bases at J, with 12 bases in the middle. Germline V lookup: CDR1 MGHRA, CDR2 YSYEKL. There are 15 residues in the CDR3. The CDR3 reads CASSQVQSLKETQYF. CDR3 coding DNA: TGCGCCAGCAGCCAAGTTCAATCGCTGAAAGAGACCCAGTACTTC.

V gene TRBV27 combines with J gene TRBJ1-2; D ambiguous. Germline V lookup: CDR1 MNHEY, CDR2 SMNVEV (reference sequence). Trimming took off 6 bases at V and 4 bases at J, with 12 bases between the two ends. This CDR3 is 13 amino acids long. CDR3 nucleotides: TGTGCCAGCAGATCCCTGGGCAGCTATGGCTACACCTTC. This translates into CASRSLGSYGYTF.

V is TRBV9 and J is TRBJ2-1, with 7 bases aligning to TRBD2. V shed 0 bases, J shed 8 bases, and the junction held 5 bases outside the gene matches. The CDR3 contains 14 residues. CDR1 and CDR2 (germline): SGDLS, YYNGEE. CDR3 in amino acids: CASSVESGIDEQFF. DNA for the CDR3: TGTGCCAGCAGCGTAGAGAGCGGGATTGATGAGCAGTTCTTC.

The V and J genes are TRBV27 and TRBJ1-5; 11 nucleotides agree with TRBD1. Trimming removed 5 bases from V and 3 bases from J; junction bases left unmatched: 9. CDR1 and CDR2 (germline): MNHEY, SMNVEV (reference sequence). The CDR3 totals 17 residues. The CDR3 nucleotides read TGTGCCAGCAGTCCAAGCCCGGACAGGGGGCCCAATCAGCCCCAGCATTTT. Protein sequence: CASSPSPDRGPNQPQHF.

This clone was detected a few times. The V gene is TRBV29-1, the J gene TRBJ1-1; 11 bases fit TRBD1. Germline V gene data show CDR1 as SQVTM and CDR2 as ANQGSEA. CDR3 length equals 12 residues. The J segment lost 13 bases and the V segment lost 7 bases, leaving 11 bases of the junction unmatched. The CDR3 spells CSGRDRGIKDFF. The CDR3 DNA is TGCAGCGGCCGGGACAGGGGGATTAAAGATTTCTTT.

V and J are TRBV4-1 and TRBJ1-6; no definite D call. Trimming shortened V by 6 bases and J by 4 bases, and 7 bases separated the two germline ends. Germline CDR1 reads MGHRA; CDR2 reads YSYEKL. The CDR3 extends over 13 amino acids. CDR3 coding DNA: TGCGCCAGCAGAAACAGTTATAATTCACCCCTCCACTTT. As protein: CASRNSYNSPLHF.

This clone was recorded a few times. This rearrangement joins TRBV9 to TRBJ2-3; 9 positions match TRBD2. The germline V gene encodes CDR1 SGDLS and CDR2 YYNGEE. Trimming took 1 base from V and 7 from J; bases not matched to a gene: 1. This CDR3 contains 13 residues. CDR3 residues: CASSVPSGNTQYF. The CDR3 DNA is TGTGCCAGCAGCGTACCTAGCGGGAATACGCAGTATTTT.

This chain joins TRBV6-1 and TRBJ2-7, with 8 bases lining up with TRBD1. V lost 4 bases and J lost 5; bases outside the gene matches: 7. The CDR3 loop spans 14 amino acids. Looked up from germline, CDR1 is MNHNS and CDR2 is SASEGT. The CDR3 DNA sequence: TGTGCCAGCAGTGCACAGGGGGGTATGGACGAGCAGTACTTC. It encodes CASSAQGGMDEQYF.